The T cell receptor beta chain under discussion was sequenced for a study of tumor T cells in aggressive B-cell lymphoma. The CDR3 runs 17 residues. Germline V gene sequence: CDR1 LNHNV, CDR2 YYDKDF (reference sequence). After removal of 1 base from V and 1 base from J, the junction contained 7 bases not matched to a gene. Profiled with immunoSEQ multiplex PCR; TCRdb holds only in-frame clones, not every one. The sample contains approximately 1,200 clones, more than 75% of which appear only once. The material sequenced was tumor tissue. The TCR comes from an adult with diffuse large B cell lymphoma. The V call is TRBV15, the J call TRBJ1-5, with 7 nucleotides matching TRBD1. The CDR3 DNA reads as TGTGCCACCAGCAGAGTCACCGGGACAGTCAGCAATCAGCCCCAGCATTTT. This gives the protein CATSRVTGTVSNQPQHF. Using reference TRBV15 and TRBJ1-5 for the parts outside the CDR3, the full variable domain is DAMVIQNPRYQVTQFGKPVTLSCSQTLNHNVMYWYQQKSSQAPKLLFHYYDKDFNNEADTPDNFQSRRPNTSFCFLDIRSPGLGDTAMYLCATSRVTGTVSNQPQHFGDGTRLSIL.